This section outlines one T cell receptor beta chain sequence together with its context. Antigen specificity is unknown. The sample is drawn from a study of identifying expanded T cells in peripheral blood. Study-level findings and limits: Clone count variance between approximately 2-week samples rose with total template count.

CDR3 length equals 13 residues. Germline lookup yields CDR1 WSHSY and CDR2 SAAADI. Trimming at V came to 5 bases and at J to 5 bases, leaving 5 bases not matched to a gene. Libraries were prepared by immunoSEQ multiplex PCR; TCRdb keeps only in-frame clonotypes and omits some of them. This table holds about 85,000 clones, about 88% found once. This clonotype originated in a person aged 18 to 75 in good health. The genes are TRBV10-2 and TRBJ1-1, with 7 bases matching TRBD1. The sequenced material came from blood. CDR3 residues: CASSRQGETEAFF. The CDR3 bases are TGCGCCAGCAGTCGGCAGGGGGAAACTGAAGCTTTCTTT.